A single sample is the source of the 21 T cell receptor beta chains below, sequenced in a study of OX40 agonist ivuxolimab in advanced cancers. Using immunoSEQ multiplex PCR, the repertoire was profiled, and TCRdb retains in-frame clones only, with some absent. The data show about 51,000 clones, 88% seen once. Here the sequenced sample was CD4+ or CD8+ T cells sorted from blood, taken in a trial of the OX40 agonist ivuxolimab. These receptors were taken from an adult with an advanced solid tumor such as melanoma, head and neck, liver or kidney cancer.

This clone was observed a single time. Here the CDR3 DNA reads TGTGCCAGCAGCACACTCGGCAGCGGGGGCTACGAGCAGTACTTC. Its protein is CASSTLGSGGYEQYF. This chain connects TRBV9 to TRBJ2-7, with 8 bases lining up with TRBD2. The CDR3 runs 15 residues. With 4 bases clipped from V and 3 bases from J, the junction kept 9 bases outside the gene matches. Per germline, CDR1 SGDLS and CDR2 YYNGEE.

This clone was observed a single time. This chain uses TRBV7-2 with TRBJ2-7; either TRBD1 or TRBD2 may supply D (5 bases each). The CDR3 loop spans 16 amino acids. V shed 1 base and J shed 1 base, with 14 bases lying between them. Germline CDR1 SGHTA, CDR2 FQGNSA. Written as DNA, the CDR3 is TGTGCCAGCAGCTTAGACGGGACCAAGACGTCCTACGAGCAGTACTTC. Its translation is CASSLDGTKTSYEQYF.

This clone was detected only a few times. The chain joins TRBV28 to TRBJ2-3; 7 positions match TRBD2. The trim removed 2 bases at V and 2 bases at J, leaving 7 bases unmatched. CDR3 length: 16 amino acids. Germline V gene lookup returns CDR1 MDHEN and CDR2 SYDVKM. The CDR3 DNA follows: TGTGCCAGCAGTTTAGGGCTAGCGGCTTTCACAGATACGCAGTATTTT. It is translated as CASSLGLAAFTDTQYF.

The chain employs TRBV5-8 and TRBJ2-5; D may correspond to TRBD1 or TRBD2 (6 bases each). The CDR3 consists of 15 residues. In germline, CDR1 is SGHTS, CDR2 YDEGEE. V lost 2 bases, J lost 1 base, and 12 bases lay in between. In DNA, the CDR3 is TGTGCCAGCAGCTTACGGGGGACAATCCAAGAGACCCAGTACTTC. It encodes CASSLRGTIQETQYF.

V is TRBV9 and J is TRBJ2-7, with 8 bases fitting TRBD1. The germline V gene has CDR1 SGDLS and CDR2 YYNGEE. Trimming removed 4 bases from V and 0 bases from J; junction bases left unmatched: 6. CDR3 length: 15 residues. CDR3 sequence: CASSPRQGSSYEQYF. CDR3 coding DNA: TGTGCCAGCAGCCCTCGACAGGGGAGCTCCTACGAGCAGTACTTC. Using reference TRBV9 and TRBJ2-7 for the parts outside the CDR3, the full variable domain is DSGVTQTPKHLITATGQRVTLRCSPRSGDLSVYWYQQSLDQGLQFLIQYYNGEERAKGNILERFSAQQFPDLHSELNLSSLELGDSALYFCASSPRQGSSYEQYFGPGTRLTVT.

The V gene is TRBV18, the J gene TRBJ2-7; 9 bases fit TRBD1. Per germline, CDR1 KGHSH and CDR2 LQKENI. After removal of 6 bases from V and 5 bases from J, the junction contained 11 bases not matched to a gene. The CDR3 spans 15 residues. The CDR3 protein is CASSSSGQGFHEQYF. The DNA of the CDR3 is TGTGCCAGCTCGTCATCGGGACAGGGTTTCCACGAGCAGTACTTC.

This clone was detected once. The rearrangement uses TRBV9 and TRBJ2-3, with 7 bases aligning to TRBD2. Germline-derived CDR1 and CDR2 are SGDLS and YYNGEE. The CDR3 loop spans 15 amino acids. Trimming cost V 0 bases and J 4 bases; bases outside gene matches: 5. The CDR3 coding sequence is TGTGCCAGCAGCGTAGCGGGCGGGAGTGCAGATACGCAGTATTTT. Residues: CASSVAGGSADTQYF.

The chain combines TRBV6-6 with TRBJ2-3, with D possibly matching TRBD1 (6 bases). CDR3 length equals 14 residues. V lost 3 bases and J 2 bases, leaving 9 bases between the germline ends. From germline, CDR1 is MNHNY and CDR2 SVGAGI (reference sequence). The DNA of the CDR3 is TGTGCCAGCAGTTATCAGGGGTCCACAGATACGCAGTATTTT. Residues: CASSYQGSTDTQYF.

V usage is TRBV5-1 and J usage is TRBJ2-5, with a weak D call TRBD1 (6 bases). With 5 bases removed from V and 0 bases from J, the gap between germline ends came to 17 bases. This CDR3 contains 16 residues. The germline V gene encodes CDR1 SGHRS and CDR2 YFSETQ. The CDR3 DNA reads as TGCGCCAGCAGTTTTGGTAGGAGACAGGACCAAGAGACCCAGTACTTC. Its translation: CASSFGRRQDQETQYF.

V is TRBV6-6 and J is TRBJ2-3, with 9 bases that match TRBD1. CDR3 length equals 15 residues. Germline V gene data show CDR1 as MNHNY and CDR2 as SVGAGI (reference sequence). V gave up 6 bases and J gave up 6 bases; unmatched junction bases: 10. The CDR3 loop reads CASRSDRGEPDTQYF. CDR3 in DNA: TGTGCCAGCAGATCGGACAGGGGAGAACCGGATACGCAGTATTTT.

V and J are TRBV5-1 and TRBJ2-7; D not certain. Trimming stripped 2 bases from V and 0 bases from J, with 9 bases between. There are 14 residues in the CDR3. Germline CDR1 SGHRS, CDR2 YFSETQ. The CDR3 loop reads CASSFSGSSYEQYF. The DNA of the CDR3 is TGCGCCAGCAGCTTTTCGGGTTCCTCCTACGAGCAGTACTTC.

The chain uses TRBV6-6 and TRBJ1-2; 7 bases map to TRBD1. Trimming cost V 8 bases and J 7 bases; bases outside gene matches: 7. The CDR3 consists of 12 residues. The V gene's germline CDR1 is MNHNY and CDR2 SVGAGI (reference sequence). The CDR3 sequence is CASRKTGRGYTF. The CDR3 DNA reads as TGTGCCAGCCGGAAGACAGGGCGTGGCTACACCTTC.

This chain joins TRBV30 and TRBJ2-2; 7 positions match TRBD1. The V and J ends lost 2 bases and 9 bases, in that order; junction bases with no gene match: 6. The germline V gene encodes CDR1 GTSNPN and CDR2 SVGIG (reference sequence). The CDR3 length is 13 residues. In DNA, the CDR3 is TGTGCCTGGAGTTGGGACAGAAAAAGGGAGCTGTTTTTT. It is translated as CAWSWDRKRELFF. Full variable domain (missing parts from reference TRBV30 and TRBJ2-2): SQTIHQWPATLVQPVGSPLSLECTVEGTSNPNLYWYRQAAGRGLQLLFYSVGIGQISSEVPQNLSASRPQDRQFILSSKKLLLSDSGFYLCAWSWDRKRELFFGEGSRLTVL.

The J gene is TRBJ1-1, the V gene TRBV18; TRBD1 agrees at 7 bases. This CDR3 has 13 residues. CDR1 is KGHSH and CDR2 is LQKENI in the germline V gene. The ends lost 5 bases at V and 11 bases at J; junction bases unmatched: 11. CDR3 sequence reads: CASSTRDSQWAFF. CDR3 DNA: TGTGCCAGCTCAACCCGGGACAGTCAATGGGCTTTCTTT.

The V gene is TRBV7-8, the J gene TRBJ2-2; TRBD2 agrees at 7 bases. This CDR3 region has 16 residues. The J segment lost 0 bases and the V segment lost 10 bases, leaving 11 bases of the junction unmatched. CDR1 SGHVS and CDR2 FQNEAQ come from the germline V gene. For the CDR3, the DNA is TGTGCCAACCTCCGGGGGGTAGCGGCGAACACCGGGGAGCTGTTTTTT. The encoded protein is CANLRGVAANTGELFF.

The chain links TRBV19 to TRBJ1-1; maybe TRBD1 (5 bases). The CDR3 spans 14 residues. Per the germline V gene, CDR1 is LNHDA and CDR2 is SQIVND (reference sequence). Between the trimmed V and J ends, which lost 5 bases and 4 bases, there was a span of 14 bases. As DNA, the CDR3 is TGTGCCAGTAGTGTGGGGGTAGGTGGCACTGAAGCTTTCTTT. Encoded protein: CASSVGVGGTEAFF.

The V and J genes are TRBV19 and TRBJ2-3; maybe TRBD1 (6 bases). CDR1 is LNHDA and CDR2 is SQIVND in the germline V gene (reference sequence). This CDR3 is 13 amino acids long. Trimming cost V 7 bases and J 3 bases, with 11 bases left between them. CDR3 DNA sequence: TGTGCCAGTACCTCCACAGGGACAGATACGCAGTATTTT. Encoded protein: CASTSTGTDTQYF.

About this clone itself: Other DNA sequences of this sample code for an identical CDR3. The CDR3 loop is CAWRGGAWDQPQHF. In nucleotides, the CDR3 is TGTGCCTGGCGGGGGGGGGCATGGGATCAGCCCCAGCATTTT. This sequence joins TRBV30 and TRBJ1-5, with D possibly TRBD1 on 6 matching bases. The length of the CDR3 is 14 residues. Per the germline V gene, CDR1 is GTSNPN and CDR2 is SVGIG (reference sequence). Between the trimmed V and J ends, which lost 5 bases and 5 bases, there was a span of 16 bases.

The V gene is TRBV23-1, the J gene TRBJ1-5; 8 bases fit TRBD1. TRBV23-1 is an ORF, and what it does is uncertain. V was pared by 7 bases and J by 1 base, with 3 bases of the junction left unmatched. The length of the CDR3 is 14 residues. The CDR3 spells CASKGQGSNQPQHF. The CDR3 nucleotides are TGCGCCAGCAAAGGACAGGGCAGCAATCAGCCCCAGCATTTT.

This sequence joins TRBV28 and TRBJ1-5; D remains unclear. Germline V gives CDR1 MDHEN, CDR2 SYDVKM. V lost 8 bases to trimming and J lost 1 base, with 12 bases between them. The CDR3 is 14 residues long. CDR3 amino acids: CASSFAGSNQPQHF. The CDR3 nucleotides are TGTGCCAGCTCTTTTGCCGGAAGCAATCAGCCCCAGCATTTT.

The J gene is TRBJ2-2, the V gene TRBV30; 9 bases fit TRBD1. The germline V gene has CDR1 GTSNPN and CDR2 SVGIG (reference sequence). J was trimmed by 8 bases and V by 4 bases; bases with no gene match: 23. The CDR3 length is 19 residues. Written as DNA, the CDR3 is TGTGCCTGGATGGGACAGGGTTATGGTGGGCCCTACTATCTAGGGGAGCTGTTTTTT. Its translation: CAWMGQGYGGPYYLGELFF.